This record looks at one T cell receptor beta chain sequence and its context. The data stem from a study of T cells in localized non-small cell lung cancer. Deletions cut 3 bases from V and 3 bases from J, with 14 bases between. Germline V CDR1 and CDR2: WSHSY, SAAADI. The CDR3 runs 15 residues. Sequencing used immunoSEQ multiplex PCR; TCRdb keeps in-frame clones, though not all of them. The sample has roughly 560 clones, about a quarter seen once. The TCR originated in a woman aged 35 to 70 with stage II squamous cell lung carcinoma. This rearrangement joins TRBV10-2 to TRBJ1-2; D unresolved. Specimen: lung tumor tissue, collected before any cancer treatment. The CDR3 loop is CASSEHGEAYYGYTF. CDR3 bases: TGCGCCAGCAGTGAACATGGTGAGGCGTACTATGGCTACACCTTC.